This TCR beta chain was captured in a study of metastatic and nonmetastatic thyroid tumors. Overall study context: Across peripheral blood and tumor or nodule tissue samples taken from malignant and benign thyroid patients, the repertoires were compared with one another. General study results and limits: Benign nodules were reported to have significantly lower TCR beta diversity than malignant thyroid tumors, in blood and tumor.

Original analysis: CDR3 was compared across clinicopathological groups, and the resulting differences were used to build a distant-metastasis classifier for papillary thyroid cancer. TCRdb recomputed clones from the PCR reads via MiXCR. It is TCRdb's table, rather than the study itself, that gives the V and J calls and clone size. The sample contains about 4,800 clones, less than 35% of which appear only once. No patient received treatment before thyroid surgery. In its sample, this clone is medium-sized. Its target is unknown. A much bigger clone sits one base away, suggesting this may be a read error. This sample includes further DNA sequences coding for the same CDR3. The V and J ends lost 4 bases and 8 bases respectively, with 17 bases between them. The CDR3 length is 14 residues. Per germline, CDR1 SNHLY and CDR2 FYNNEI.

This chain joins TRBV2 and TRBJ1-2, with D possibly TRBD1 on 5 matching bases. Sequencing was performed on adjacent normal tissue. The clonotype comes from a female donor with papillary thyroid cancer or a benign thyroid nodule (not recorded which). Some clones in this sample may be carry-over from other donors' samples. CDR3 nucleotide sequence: TGTGCCAGCAGTGCGGAGGGGAGGGGCGGAGGCTACACCTTC. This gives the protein CASSAEGRGGGYTF.